In this sample, the clone carrying this T cell receptor (beta chain) turned up many times. The target antigen is unknown. This entry comes from a study of human T cells and chemical hapten exposure. Overall study results and limits: Donors were affected by alopecia, so their immune reaction might vary from that of healthy individuals. Expanded TCR sets contained significantly more large CDR3 similarity clusters than controls. High-frequency TCRs, those above 1 in 1000, stayed the same after DPC sensitization.

Germline V CDR1 and CDR2: MGHDK, SYGVNS. Between the trimmed V and J ends, which lost 5 bases and 5 bases, there was a span of 9 bases. CDR3 length equals 12 residues. Time point of the sample: patch test 2, 6 weeks after DPC sensitization. Treatment given: therapeutic diphenylcyclopropenone sensitization with weekly scalp DPC. TCRdb fed the RACE reads into MiXCR, producing one record per CDR3 protein. The table includes over 85,000 distinct CDR3 sequences, around 9.3% detected once. The source of this sequence is a woman aged 40 to 55 with alopecia areata. Some clones in this sample may be carry-over from other donors' samples. This sample comprised whole blood, obtained in connection with sensitization to the hapten diphenylcyclopropenone (DPC). V gene TRBV25-1 combines with J gene TRBJ1-2; D call uncertain. The CDR3 bases are TGTGCCAGCAGTTTACAAGGATATGGCTACACCTTC. It codes for CASSLQGYGYTF.